This T cell receptor beta chain was obtained from a study of cytomegalovirus exposure and HLA in healthy donors. The CDR3 contains 13 residues. V lost 2 bases to trimming and J lost 6 bases, with 10 bases between them. Germline V CDR1 and CDR2: SGHTA, FQGTGA. A multiplex PCR was run with 60 Vbeta primers and 13 Jbeta primers. The table came from immunoSEQ multiplex PCR; TCRdb's copy has only in-frame clones and leaves some out. The sample gives 100,000 or so clones, about 81% of which show up once; about 5% is in the top ten. Of note for this clone: What it binds is unknown.

Study-wide results and caveats: Per a prior analysis, the majority of TCR beta V segments were productive roughly 87% or roughly 30% of the time. Across HLA loci, a later analysis found differing TCR association rates, with DRB1 most and HLA-C fewest.

Material: PBMCs. This TCR derives from a man in his forties in good health and CMV-seropositive. The chain combines TRBV7-3 with TRBJ1-2; D might be TRBD1 (6 bases). The CDR3 protein is CASSLGRGDGYTF. The CDR3 nucleotides are TGTGCCAGCAGCTTAGGCAGGGGCGATGGCTACACCTTC.